The present T cell receptor (beta chain) was sequenced within a study of shared clonotypes between healthy human individuals. Study as a whole: Three CD4 naive, three CD4 memory, two CD8 naive and one CD8 memory plate were used per donor. Whole-study findings and limits: Across subsets, estimated richness was generally greater for naive than for memory populations.

Generated by immunoSEQ multiplex PCR, the TCRdb table keeps only in-frame clones and is missing some. The sample records fewer than 200,000 clones, 65% to 80% being singletons. CD4+ cell separation produced CD45RA+ naive and CD45RA-negative memory subsets. The CDR3 consists of 18 residues. V lost 7 bases and J 0 bases, leaving 22 bases between the germline ends. CDR1 LNHDA and CDR2 SQIVND come from the germline V gene (reference sequence). This clone was seen just once. What it binds is not known. The source is a man aged 30-40 years in good health. Sequencing was done on a sample of memory CD4+ T cells sorted from blood. The subset here: CD45RA-negative fraction. The V call is TRBV19, the J call TRBJ1-5; D is possibly TRBD1 (6 bases). The CDR3 region has the DNA TGTGCCAGTAAGGGGGGAGGGGCCCCTCCCAATAGCAATCAGCCCCAGCATTTT. It encodes CASKGGGAPPNSNQPQHF.